The 5 T cell receptor beta chains listed next were all sequenced from one sample in a study of blood T cell repertoires in COVID-19. Here immunoSEQ multiplex PCR was the method, and the copy in TCRdb shows in-frame clones only, minus some. Of 220,000 or so clones in the sample, roughly 80% were seen once. Sequences were obtained from PBMCs or T cells enriched from blood (not recorded which). Every receptor here comes from a woman between 40 and 55 years old with acute COVID-19.

V usage is TRBV7-9 and J usage is TRBJ2-5, with D possibly being TRBD2 (6 bases). The V end was cut by 5 bases, the J end by 2 bases, with 12 bases between. Germline lookup yields CDR1 SEHNR and CDR2 FQNEAQ (reference sequence). CDR3 length: 14 residues. The CDR3, as DNA: TGTGCCAGCAGCAATCCCGGGAGACAAGAGACCCAGTACTTC. It encodes CASSNPGRQETQYF.

The CDR3 reads CASSRQGVAENEQYF. CDR3 DNA sequence: TGTGCCAGCAGTCGGCAGGGGGTTGCTGAAAACGAGCAGTACTTC. The gene calls are TRBV6-5 and TRBJ2-7, with 7 bases matching TRBD1. V lost 5 bases and J lost 5; bases outside the gene matches: 12. Germline V lookup: CDR1 MNHEY, CDR2 SVGAGI. This CDR3 has 15 residues.

The chain recombines TRBV6-5 with TRBJ2-3; possible D gene TRBD2, 5 bases. Trimming stripped 8 bases from V and 2 bases from J, with 14 bases between. CDR1 and CDR2 (germline): MNHEY, SVGAGI. The CDR3 spans 14 residues. DNA of the CDR3: TGTGCCAGCTTTTCCGGGGATTACACAGATACGCAGTATTTT. Translation: CASFSGDYTDTQYF.

V usage is TRBV7-6 and J usage is TRBJ2-1; TRBD2 aligns across 12 bases. Trimming at V came to 1 base and at J to 5 bases, leaving 3 bases not matched to a gene. This CDR3 is 16 amino acids long. In germline, CDR1 is SGHVS, CDR2 FNYEAQ. CDR3 nucleotides: TGTGCCAGCAGCTTAGAGGGACTAGCGGGTCACAATGAGCAGTTCTTC. Residues: CASSLEGLAGHNEQFF.

This clone was counted a few times. The chain links TRBV7-9 to TRBJ2-3, with D perhaps TRBD2 (6 bases). Germline assignment: CDR1 SEHNR and CDR2 FQNEAQ (reference sequence). CDR3 length: 14 residues. Trimming pared 5 bases from V and 5 bases from J, leaving 14 bases between. In DNA form, the CDR3 reads TGTGCCAGCAGCCTTAGCGGCCCGGTAGATACGCAGTATTTT. Its translation: CASSLSGPVDTQYF. The complete variable domain, with remaining parts taken from reference TRBV7-9 and TRBJ2-3, reads DTGVSQNPRHKITKRGQNVTFRCDPISEHNRLYWYRQTLGQGPEFLTYFQNEAQLEKSRLLSDRFSAERPKGSFSTLEIQRTEQGDSAMYLCASSLSGPVDTQYFGPGTRLTVL.